This T cell receptor beta chain was profiled in a study of blood T cell repertoires in COVID-19. Looking at the study overall: Sources were T cells, B-cell-depleted T cells, or PBMCs; the material itself was cDNA or gDNA.

Authors' processing steps: Amplifying reference gene primers gave estimates of nucleated cell counts. TCRdb's copy holds only in-frame clones and misses some; the assay was immunoSEQ multiplex PCR. The V and J calls and clone size are taken from that table; D and trimming were inferred from the DNA. The sample consists of a few hundred thousand clones, about 90% of them appearing once. In germline, CDR1 is SGDLS, CDR2 YYNGEE. V was clipped by 0 bases and J by 8 bases, with 9 bases between them. This CDR3 region has 13 residues. The sequence was collected from a woman aged 55-69 years with COVID-19, enrolled during active disease. The sequencing input was peripheral blood. This chain connects TRBV9 to TRBJ2-4, with D perhaps TRBD2 (6 bases). CDR3 in amino acids: CASSVGPGDIQYF. The CDR3 DNA is TGTGCCAGCAGCGTAGGTCCGGGGGACATTCAGTACTTC.